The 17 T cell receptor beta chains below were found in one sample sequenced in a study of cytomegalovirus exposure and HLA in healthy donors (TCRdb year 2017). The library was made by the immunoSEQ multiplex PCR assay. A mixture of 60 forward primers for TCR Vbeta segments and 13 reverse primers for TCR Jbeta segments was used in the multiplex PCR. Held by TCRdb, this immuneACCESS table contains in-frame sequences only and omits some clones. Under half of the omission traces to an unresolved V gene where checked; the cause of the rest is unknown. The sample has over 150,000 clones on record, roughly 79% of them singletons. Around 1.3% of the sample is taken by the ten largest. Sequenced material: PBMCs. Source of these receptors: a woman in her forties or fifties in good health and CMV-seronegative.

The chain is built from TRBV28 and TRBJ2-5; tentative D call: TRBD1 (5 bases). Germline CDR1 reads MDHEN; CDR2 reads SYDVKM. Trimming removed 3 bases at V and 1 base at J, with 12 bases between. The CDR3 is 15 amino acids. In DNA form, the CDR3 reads TGTGCCAGCAGTTTTCGACAGACCACCCAAGAGACCCAGTACTTC. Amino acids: CASSFRQTTQETQYF.

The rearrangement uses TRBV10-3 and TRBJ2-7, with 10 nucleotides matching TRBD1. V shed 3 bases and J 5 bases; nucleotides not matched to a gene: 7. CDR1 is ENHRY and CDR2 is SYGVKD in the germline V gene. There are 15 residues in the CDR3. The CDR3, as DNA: TGTGCCATCAGTGAAGCGGGACAGGGGAGGAACGAGCAGTACTTC. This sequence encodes CAISEAGQGRNEQYF.

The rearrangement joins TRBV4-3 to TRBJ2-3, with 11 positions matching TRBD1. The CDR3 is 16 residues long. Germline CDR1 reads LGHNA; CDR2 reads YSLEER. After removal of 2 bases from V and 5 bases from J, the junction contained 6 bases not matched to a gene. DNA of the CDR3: TGCGCCAGCAGCCAACGTTCCGGGACAGGGGGAGATACGCAGTATTTT. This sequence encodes CASSQRSGTGGDTQYF.

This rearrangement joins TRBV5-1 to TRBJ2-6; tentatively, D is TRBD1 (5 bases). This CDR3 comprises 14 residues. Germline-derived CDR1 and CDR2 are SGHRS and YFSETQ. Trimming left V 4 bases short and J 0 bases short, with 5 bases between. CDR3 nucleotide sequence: TGCGCCAGCAGCGACAGCTCTGGGGCCAACGTCCTGACTTTC. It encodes CASSDSSGANVLTF. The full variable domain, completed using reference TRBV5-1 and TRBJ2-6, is KAGVTQTPRYLIKTRGQQVTLSCSPISGHRSVSWYQQTPGQGLQFLFEYFSETQRNKGNFPGRFSGRQFSNSRSEMNVSTLELGDSALYLCASSDSSGANVLTFGAGSRLTVL.

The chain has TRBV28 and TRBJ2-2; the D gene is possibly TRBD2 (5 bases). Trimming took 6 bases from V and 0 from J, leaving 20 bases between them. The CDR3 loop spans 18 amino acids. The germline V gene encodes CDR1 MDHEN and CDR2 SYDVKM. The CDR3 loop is CASRVTLGATSNTGELFF. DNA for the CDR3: TGTGCCAGCAGGGTGACGTTGGGAGCGACTTCGAACACCGGGGAGCTGTTTTTT. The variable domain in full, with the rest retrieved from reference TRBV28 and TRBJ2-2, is DVKVTQSSRYLVKRTGEKVFLECVQDMDHENMFWYRQDPGLGLRLIYFSYDVKMKEKGDIPEGYSVSREKKERFSLILESASTNQTSMYLCASRVTLGATSNTGELFFGEGSRLTVL.

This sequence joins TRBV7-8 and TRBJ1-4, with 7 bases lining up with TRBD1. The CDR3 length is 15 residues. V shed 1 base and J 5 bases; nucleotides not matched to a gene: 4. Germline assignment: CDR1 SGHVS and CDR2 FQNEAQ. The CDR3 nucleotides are TGTGCCAGCAGCTTAGAGACAGGGAGGAATGAAAAACTGTTTTTT. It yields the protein CASSLETGRNEKLFF.

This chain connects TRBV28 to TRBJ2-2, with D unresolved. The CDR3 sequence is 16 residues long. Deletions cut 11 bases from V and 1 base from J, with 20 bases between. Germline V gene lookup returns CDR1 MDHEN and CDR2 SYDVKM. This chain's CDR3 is CACRDLPGQNTGELFF. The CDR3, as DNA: TGTGCCTGCCGAGACCTCCCTGGGCAGAACACCGGGGAGCTGTTTTTT.

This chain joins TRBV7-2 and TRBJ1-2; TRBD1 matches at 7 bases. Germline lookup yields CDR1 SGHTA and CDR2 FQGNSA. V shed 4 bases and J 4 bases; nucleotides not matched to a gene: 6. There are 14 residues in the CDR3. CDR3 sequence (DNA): TGTGCCAGCAGCTCGACAGGGATGGCCTATGGCTACACCTTC. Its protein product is CASSSTGMAYGYTF.

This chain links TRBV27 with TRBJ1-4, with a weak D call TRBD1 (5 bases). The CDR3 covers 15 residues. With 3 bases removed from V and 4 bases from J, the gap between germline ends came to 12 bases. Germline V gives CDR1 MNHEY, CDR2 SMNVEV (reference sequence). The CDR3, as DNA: TGTGCCAGCAGTTTCAGGGCAGATTTTAATGAAAAACTGTTTTTT. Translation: CASSFRADFNEKLFF.

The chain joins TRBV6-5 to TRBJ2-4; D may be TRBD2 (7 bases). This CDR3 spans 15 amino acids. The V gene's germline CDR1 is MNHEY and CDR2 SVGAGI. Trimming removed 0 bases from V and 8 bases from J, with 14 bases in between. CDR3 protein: CASSYSGGDAYIQYF. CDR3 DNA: TGTGCCAGCAGTTACTCAGGGGGGGACGCCTACATTCAGTACTTC.

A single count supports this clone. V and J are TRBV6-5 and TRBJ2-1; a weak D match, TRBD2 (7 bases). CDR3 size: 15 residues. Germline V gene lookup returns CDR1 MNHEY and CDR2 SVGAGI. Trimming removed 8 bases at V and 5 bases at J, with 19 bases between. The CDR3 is CASGGDGRGDNEQFF. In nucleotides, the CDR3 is TGTGCCAGCGGGGGGGACGGCAGGGGTGACAATGAGCAGTTCTTC.

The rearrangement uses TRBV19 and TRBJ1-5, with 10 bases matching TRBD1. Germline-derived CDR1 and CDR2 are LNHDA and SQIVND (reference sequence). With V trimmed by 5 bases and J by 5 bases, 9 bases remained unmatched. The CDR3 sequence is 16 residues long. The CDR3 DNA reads TGTGCCAGTAGTTTAAACCCGGGACAGGGGTATCAGCCCCAGCATTTT. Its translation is CASSLNPGQGYQPQHF. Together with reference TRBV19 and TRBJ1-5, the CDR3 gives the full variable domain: DGGITQSPKYLFRKEGQNVTLSCEQNLNHDAMYWYRQDPGQGLRLIYYSQIVNDFQKGDIAEGYSVSREKKESFPLTVTSAQKNPTAFYLCASSLNPGQGYQPQHFGDGTRLSIL.

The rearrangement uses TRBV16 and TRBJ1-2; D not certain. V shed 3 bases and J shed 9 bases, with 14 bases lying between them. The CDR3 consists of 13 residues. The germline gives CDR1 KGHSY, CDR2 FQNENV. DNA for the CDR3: TGTGCCAGCAGCCAGACCCGGGGTCTGAGCTACACCTTC. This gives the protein CASSQTRGLSYTF. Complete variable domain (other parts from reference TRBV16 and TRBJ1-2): GEEVAQTPKHLVRGEGQKAKLYCAPIKGHSYVFWYQQVLKNEFKFLISFQNENVFDETGMPKERFSAKCLPNSPCSLEIQATKLEDSAVYFCASSQTRGLSYTFGSGTRLTVV.

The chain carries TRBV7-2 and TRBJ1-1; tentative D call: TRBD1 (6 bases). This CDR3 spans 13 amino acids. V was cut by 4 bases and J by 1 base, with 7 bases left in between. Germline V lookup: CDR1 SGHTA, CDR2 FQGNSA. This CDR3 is CASSWGQNTEAFF. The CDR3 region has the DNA TGTGCCAGCAGCTGGGGACAGAACACTGAAGCTTTCTTT.

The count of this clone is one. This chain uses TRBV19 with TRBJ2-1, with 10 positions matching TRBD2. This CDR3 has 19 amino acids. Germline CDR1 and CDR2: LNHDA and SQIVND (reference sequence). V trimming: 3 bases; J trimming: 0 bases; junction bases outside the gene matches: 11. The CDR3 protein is CASSMASGRPTVSYNEQFF. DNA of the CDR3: TGTGCCAGTAGTATGGCTAGCGGGAGACCTACCGTCTCCTACAATGAGCAGTTCTTC.

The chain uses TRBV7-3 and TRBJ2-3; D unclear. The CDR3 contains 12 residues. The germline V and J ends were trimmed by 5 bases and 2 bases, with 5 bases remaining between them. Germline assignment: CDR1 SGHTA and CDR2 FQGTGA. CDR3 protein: CASSPNTDTQYF. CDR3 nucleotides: TGTGCCAGCAGCCCCAACACAGATACGCAGTATTTT.

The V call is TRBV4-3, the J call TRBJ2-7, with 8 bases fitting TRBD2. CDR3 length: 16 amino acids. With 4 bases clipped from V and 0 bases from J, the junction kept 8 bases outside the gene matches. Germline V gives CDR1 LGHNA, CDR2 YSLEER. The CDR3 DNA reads TGCGCCAGCAGCCGGGAACTAGCGGACAGCTCCTACGAGCAGTACTTC. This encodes CASSRELADSSYEQYF.